This is a list of T cell receptor beta chains from one sample in a study of T-cell reconstitution after alpha-beta-depleted transplantation in children. TCRdb itself ran the PCR reads through MiXCR, one entry per CDR3 protein. The sample holds about 200,000 distinct CDR3 sequences, approximately 6.9% seen once. The input for sequencing was PBMCs, taken before TCRalphabeta/CD19-depleted stem cell transplant. These receptors originate from a boy aged 2 to 10 with acute lymphoblastic leukemia, due to receive a stem cell transplant. The CDR3 runs from the conserved cysteine through the conserved F or W. A D gene is named only where the DNA matches it firmly. Only part of the rows carry a size: once, few, many, or a class if the clone is expanded.

NA,TRBJ2-1,TRBV7-9,NA,CASAGSMEFF,TGTGCCAGTGCCGGGAGTATGGAGTTCTTC
few,TRBJ1-4,TRBV5-1,NA,CASSNGAPINEKLFF,TGCGCCAGCAGTAATGGGGCTCCTATTAATGAAAAACTGTTTTTT
many,TRBJ2-1,TRBV7-2,TRBD2,CASSLTSAALNEQFF,TGTGCCAGCAGCTTAACTAGCGCGGCCCTCAATGAGCAGTTCTTC
many,TRBJ2-1,TRBV29-1,TRBD1,CSGSGTGINEQFF,TGCAGCGGCTCCGGGACAGGGATAAATGAGCAGTTCTTC
few,TRBJ1-3,TRBV14,NA,CASSRNNRVGTIYF,TGTGCCAGCAGCCGGAACAACCGGGTAGGCACCATATATTTT
many,TRBJ1-5,TRBV5-6,NA,CASSLAGNQPQHF,TGTGCCAGCAGCTTGGCAGGAAATCAGCCCCAGCATTTT
many,TRBJ2-7,TRBV28,NA,CASRSKASVAYEQYF,TGTGCCAGCAGAAGCAAAGCGTCAGTAGCCTACGAGCAGTACTTC
NA,TRBJ2-2,TRBV20-1,NA,CSARDQGSGWNTGELFF,TGCAGTGCTAGAGATCAGGGTAGCGGCTGGAACACCGGGGAGCTGTTTTTT
many,TRBJ1-1,TRBV7-2,NA,CASSPQGRRTEAFF,TGTGCCAGCAGCCCTCAGGGGCGGCGAACTGAAGCTTTCTTT
many,TRBJ2-5,TRBV20-1,NA,CSALGVRQETQYF,TGCAGTGCCCTCGGGGTCAGGCAAGAGACCCAGTACTTC
many,TRBJ2-2,TRBV7-2,NA,CASSGNRAGELFF,TGTGCCAGCAGCGGGAACAGGGCCGGGGAGCTGTTTTTT
NA,TRBJ1-3,TRBV20-1,NA,CCASDNGHSSGNTIYF,TGCTGTGCTAGTGATAACGGGCACAGCTCTGGAAACACCATATATTTT
many,TRBJ2-7,TRBV6-2/TRBV6-3,NA,CASSLVGAYEQYF,TGTGCCAGCAGTCTCGTCGGGGCCTACGAGCAGTACTTC
many,TRBJ2-7,TRBV5-5,NA,CASSWSLQIYEQYF,TGTGCCAGCAGTTGGTCCCTGCAGATCTACGAGCAGTACTTC
many,TRBJ2-7,TRBV11-2,TRBD2,CASSLGLASSYEQYF,TGTGCCAGCAGCTTAGGACTAGCGAGCTCCTACGAGCAGTACTTC
many,TRBJ2-1,TRBV15,TRBD1,CATTRGGGPYNEQFF,TGTGCCACCACCCGAGGGGGCGGACCCTACAATGAGCAGTTCTTC
few,TRBJ2-3,TRBV7-9,TRBD2,CASSSTSGRTDTQYF,TGTGCCAGCAGCTCGACTAGCGGGAGAACAGATACGCAGTATTTT
many,TRBJ1-1,TRBV28,NA,CASSPPTTEAFF,TGTGCCAGCAGCCCGCCGACCACTGAAGCTTTCTTT
few,TRBJ1-3,TRBV28,NA,CASRSGFDGDTIYF,TGTGCCAGCAGATCCGGATTCGACGGGGACACCATATATTTT
few,TRBJ1-1,TRBV5-1,NA,CASSPRGTLNTEAFF,TGCGCCAGCAGCCCGCGAGGGACCCTGAACACTGAAGCTTTCTTT
many,TRBJ2-5,TRBV29-1,TRBD2,CSVEGSSGQETQYF,TGCAGCGTCGAGGGTTCTAGCGGGCAAGAGACCCAGTACTTC
few,TRBJ2-7,TRBV20-1,NA,CSARNPDRRIPYEQYF,TGCAGTGCTAGAAACCCTGACAGGCGAATCCCCTACGAGCAGTACTTC
many,TRBJ2-3,TRBV7-8,TRBD1,CASSLRQGLRTDTQYF,TGTGCCAGCAGCTTGAGACAGGGTCTCCGCACAGATACGCAGTATTTT
many,TRBJ2-7,TRBV28,TRBD1,CASTRDRGYEQYF,TGTGCCAGCACACGGGACAGGGGGTACGAGCAGTACTTC
many,TRBJ2-1,TRBV5-1,TRBD2,CASSPGAGYNEQFF,TGCGCCAGCAGCCCGGGAGCGGGATACAATGAGCAGTTCTTC
NA,TRBJ2-5,TRBV7-9,TRBD1,CASSLSTGQESETQYF,TGTGCCAGCAGCTTATCGACAGGGCAGGAGTCGGAGACCCAGTACTTC
many,TRBJ1-1,TRBV12-3/TRBV12-4,TRBD1,CASSPRGGNTEAFF,TGTGCCAGCAGCCCCAGGGGGGGAAACACTGAAGCTTTCTTT
NA,TRBJ1-2,TRBV5-5,NA,CASSSQGGYGYTF,TGTGCCAGCAGCTCGCAGGGAGGGTATGGCTACACCTTC
many,TRBJ2-7,TRBV20-1,NA,CSAKRDEQYF,TGCAGTGCTAAGAGGGACGAGCAGTACTTC
many,TRBJ1-5,TRBV18,TRBD1,CASSPAGGSNQPQHF,TGTGCCAGCTCACCGGCAGGGGGGAGCAATCAGCCCCAGCATTTT
many,TRBJ2-3,TRBV5-1,NA,CASSSDSLTDTQYF,TGCGCCAGCAGCTCGGACTCACTCACAGATACGCAGTATTTT
many,TRBJ2-5,TRBV7-9,NA,CASSFVRDSEETQYF,TGTGCCAGCAGCTTCGTCAGGGACTCAGAAGAGACCCAGTACTTC
NA,TRBJ1-1,TRBV5-1,NA,CASSLVGGAGSEAFF,TGCGCCAGCAGCTTGGTAGGGGGGGCTGGTTCTGAAGCTTTCTTT
many,TRBJ2-3,TRBV5-1,NA,CASSLAQDTDTQYF,TGCGCCAGCAGCTTGGCACAGGACACAGATACGCAGTATTTT
many,TRBJ2-3,TRBV7-2,NA,CASSFGAGNTDTQYF,TGTGCCAGCAGCTTCGGCGCGGGGAACACAGATACGCAGTATTTT
many,TRBJ2-1,TRBV10-2,TRBD1,CASRTGGVYEQFF,TGCGCCAGCAGGACAGGGGGCGTTTATGAGCAGTTCTTC
many,TRBJ2-1,TRBV29-1,TRBD2,CSVEVGGAGNEQFF,TGCAGCGTTGAAGTCGGGGGGGCGGGGAATGAGCAGTTCTTC
few,TRBJ2-3,TRBV5-1,NA,CASSLAPGEDTQYF,TGCGCCAGCAGCTTGGCCCCGGGGGAAGATACGCAGTATTTT
NA,TRBJ1-1,TRBV29-1,NA,CSGLVNTEAFF,TGCAGCGGCCTAGTGAACACTGAAGCTTTCTTT
few,TRBJ1-4,TRBV11-2,NA,CASSPWGSGDEKLFF,TGTGCCAGCAGCCCCTGGGGATCTGGGGATGAAAAACTGTTTTTT
many,TRBJ2-3,TRBV10-3,TRBD2,CASGTSGGATDTQYF,TGTGCCTCCGGGACTAGCGGGGGGGCCACAGATACGCAGTATTTT
many,TRBJ2-1,TRBV5-1,NA,CASSLQRASDEQFF,TGCGCCAGCAGCTTGCAGAGGGCTAGCGATGAGCAGTTCTTC
many,TRBJ1-1,TRBV5-1,NA,CASSLEVDTEAFF,TGCGCCAGCAGCTTGGAAGTCGACACTGAAGCTTTCTTT
NA,TRBJ2-5,TRBV5-1,TRBD2,CASSDSGRRETQYF,TGCGCCAGCAGCGATAGCGGGAGGAGAGAGACCCAGTACTTC
many,TRBJ1-3,TRBV15,NA,CATSRDRFSGNTIYF,TGTGCCACCAGCAGAGACCGGTTTTCTGGAAACACCATATATTTT
many,TRBJ2-3,TRBV9,NA,CASSPQTGTDTQYF,TGTGCCAGCAGCCCTCAGACCGGGACAGATACGCAGTATTTT
NA,TRBJ2-5,TRBV15,NA,CATSSGGEGTSETQYF,TGTGCCACCAGCAGTGGGGGCGAGGGTACCTCAGAGACCCAGTACTTC
few,TRBJ2-7,TRBV4-2,NA,CASSQVRGYEQYF,TGTGCCAGCAGCCAAGTTAGAGGCTACGAGCAGTACTTC
many,TRBJ2-7,TRBV6-5,NA,CASSYSFSRDEQYF,TGTGCCAGCAGTTACTCCTTCTCCAGGGACGAGCAGTACTTC
many,TRBJ1-4,TRBV6-2/TRBV6-3,NA,CASSSSGEKLFF,TGTGCCAGCAGTTCCTCGGGTGAAAAACTGTTTTTT
many,TRBJ1-1,TRBV7-2,NA,CASSLSARSTEAFF,TGTGCCAGCAGCTTATCGGCCCGGAGCACTGAAGCTTTCTTT
few,TRBJ2-5,TRBV15,NA,CATSRATGETQYF,TGTGCCACCAGCAGAGCCACAGGGGAGACCCAGTACTTC
many,TRBJ2-1,TRBV5-1,NA,CASSLEDNEQFF,TGCGCCAGCAGCTTGGAAGACAATGAGCAGTTCTTC
many,TRBJ2-4,TRBV7-2,NA,CASSLDKNIQYF,TGTGCCAGCAGCTTAGACAAAAACATTCAGTACTTC
few,TRBJ2-5,TRBV7-8,TRBD2,CASSLAQISTSGGGETQYF,TGTGCCAGCAGCTTAGCGCAAATCAGTACTAGCGGGGGTGGAGAGACCCAGTACTTC
many,TRBJ2-7,TRBV20-1,TRBD2,CSARDTSGGRSYEQYF,TGCAGTGCTAGAGATACTAGCGGGGGCCGATCCTACGAGCAGTACTTC
many,TRBJ2-5,TRBV29-1,TRBD1,CSVGDRETQYF,TGCAGCGTTGGGGACAGAGAGACCCAGTACTTC
few,TRBJ1-1,TRBV28,NA,CASNPVRGLNTEAFF,TGTGCCAGCAACCCGGTGCGGGGACTGAACACTGAAGCTTTCTTT
few,TRBJ2-7,TRBV20-1,TRBD1,CSAPERGLYEQYF,TGCAGTGCCCCGGAGAGGGGGCTCTACGAGCAGTACTTC